The 6 T cell receptor beta chains in this list originate from one sample, sequenced in a study of blood T cell repertoires in COVID-19. Measured with immunoSEQ multiplex PCR; TCRdb has only the in-frame clones, and not every one. Of approximately 100,000 clones in the sample, approximately 93% are singletons; the top ten hold about 1%. The sequencing sample was made of peripheral blood. These TCRs come from a man aged 60-69 years with acute or convalescent COVID-19.

As DNA, the CDR3 is TGTGCCAGCAGCCGGAGGGACAGGGATTGGGGGCAGTACTTC. Encoded protein: CASSRRDRDWGQYF. The chain has TRBV6-5 and TRBJ2-7; 9 positions match TRBD1. Germline CDR1 and CDR2: MNHEY and SVGAGI. The trim removed 6 bases at V and 9 bases at J, leaving 12 bases unmatched. This CDR3 comprises 14 residues.

The chain links TRBV2 to TRBJ2-5; the match to TRBD2 covers 14 bases. From germline, CDR1 is SNHLY and CDR2 FYNNEI. This CDR3 comprises 16 residues. With V trimmed by 6 bases and J by 4 bases, 7 bases remained unmatched. The CDR3 DNA reads as TGTGCCAGCAGCCCTAGGACTAGCGGGAGGTTAGAGACCCAGTACTTC. This codes for CASSPRTSGRLETQYF.

V usage is TRBV12-3 or TRBV12-4 and J usage is TRBJ1-1; D is undetermined. Trimming removed 1 base from V and 6 bases from J, with 9 bases in between. This CDR3 region has 13 residues. The CDR3, as DNA: TGTGCCAGCAGTTTAGTTACGGTTTCTGAAGCTTTCTTT. Residues: CASSLVTVSEAFF.

The chain employs TRBV5-1 and TRBJ1-4; 7 bases align to TRBD1. With 5 bases clipped from V and 0 bases from J, the junction kept 7 bases outside the gene matches. Germline V gene lookup returns CDR1 SGHRS and CDR2 YFSETQ. The CDR3 contains 16 residues. The CDR3 reads CASRQTGLATNEKLFF. CDR3 in DNA: TGCGCCAGCAGGCAGACAGGGCTCGCAACTAATGAAAAACTGTTTTTT.

V and J are TRBV19 and TRBJ1-5; 8 bases line up with TRBD1. With V trimmed by 6 bases and J by 0 bases, 10 bases remained unmatched. The CDR3 consists of 17 residues. Germline V gene data show CDR1 as LNHDA and CDR2 as SQIVND (reference sequence). The CDR3 loop is CASSLYRDRLSNQPQHF. In DNA, the CDR3 is TGTGCCAGTAGCCTCTACCGGGACAGGCTTAGCAATCAGCCCCAGCATTTT.

The rearrangement joins TRBV11-2 to TRBJ1-1, with D uncertain. Germline assignment: CDR1 SGHAT and CDR2 FQNNGV. Deletions cut 1 base from V and 3 bases from J, with 6 bases between. The CDR3 has 13 residues. The CDR3 reads CASSLGPDTEAFF. The CDR3 DNA follows: TGTGCCAGCAGCTTAGGTCCGGACACTGAAGCTTTCTTT.